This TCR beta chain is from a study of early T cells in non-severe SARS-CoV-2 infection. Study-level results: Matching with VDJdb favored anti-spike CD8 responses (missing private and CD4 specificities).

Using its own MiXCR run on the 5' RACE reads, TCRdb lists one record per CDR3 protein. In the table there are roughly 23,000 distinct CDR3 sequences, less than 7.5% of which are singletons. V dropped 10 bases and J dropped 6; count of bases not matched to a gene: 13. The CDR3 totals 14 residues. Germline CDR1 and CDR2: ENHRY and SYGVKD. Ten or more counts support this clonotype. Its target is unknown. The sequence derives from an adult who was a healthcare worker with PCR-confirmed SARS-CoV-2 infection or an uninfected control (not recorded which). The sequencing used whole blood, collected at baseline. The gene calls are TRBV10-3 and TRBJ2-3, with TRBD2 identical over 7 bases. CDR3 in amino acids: CARGGDSRGDTQYF. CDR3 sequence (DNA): TGTGCCAGGGGGGGGGATTCAAGAGGCGATACGCAGTATTTT.